This T cell receptor beta chain was documented in a study of OX40 agonist ivuxolimab in advanced cancers. The CDR3 extends over 13 amino acids. V lost 4 bases, J lost 4 bases, and 11 bases lay in between. CDR1 is SGHNT, CDR2 YYREEE, per germline (reference sequence). TCRdb's copy holds only in-frame clones and misses some; the assay was immunoSEQ multiplex PCR. The sample consists of 70,000 or so clones, around 83% of them appearing once. This specimen consisted of CD4+ or CD8+ T cells sorted from blood, obtained in a trial of the OX40 agonist ivuxolimab. This sequence was found in an adult with an advanced solid tumor such as melanoma, head and neck, liver or kidney cancer. V usage is TRBV5-4 and J usage is TRBJ2-5; the D gene is possibly TRBD2 (6 bases). The CDR3 DNA is TGTGCCAGCAGCCGGGAGCGGAGAGAGACCCAGTACTTC. Encoded protein: CASSRERRETQYF.